One and the same sample provided the 25 T cell receptor beta chains below, sequenced in a study of OX40 agonist ivuxolimab in advanced cancers. The library was made by the immunoSEQ multiplex PCR assay. Here the immuneACCESS table is served through TCRdb, limited to in-frame sequences with V and J called. Missing clones are a known gap in these copies; in checked studies unresolved V genes cover under half, and the rest lacks a known reason. This sample is represented by about 110,000 clones; around 90% of them were singletons. The ten largest clones represent approximately 0.63% of the sample. The sequences come from CD4+ or CD8+ T cells sorted from blood, collected in a trial of the OX40 agonist ivuxolimab. These receptors all stem from an adult with an advanced solid tumor such as melanoma, head and neck, liver or kidney cancer.

The J gene is TRBJ2-3, the V gene TRBV10-1; the match to TRBD2 covers 7 bases. Germline CDR1 is WNHNN and CDR2 is SYGVQD (reference sequence). The CDR3 sequence is 16 residues long. J lost 1 base, V lost 2 bases, and 6 bases had no gene match. The CDR3 bases are TGCGCCAGCAGTGAGGCGGCGGGAGCCCGCACAGATACGCAGTATTTT. This encodes CASSEAAGARTDTQYF.

This chain links TRBV6-1 with TRBJ2-2, with TRBD2 matching 8 bases. The CDR3 has 14 amino acids. The trim removed 7 bases at V and 5 bases at J, leaving 6 bases unmatched. Germline CDR1 MNHNS, CDR2 SASEGT. The CDR3 DNA sequence: TGTGCCAGCAATGCGGGAGGTCTTACCGGGGAGCTGTTTTTT. Translation: CASNAGGLTGELFF.

This sequence joins TRBV11-2 and TRBJ1-4; 8 bases are a match to TRBD1. Per the germline V gene, CDR1 is SGHAT and CDR2 is FQNNGV. The V gene end was trimmed by 7 bases and the J gene end by 7 bases; junction bases not matched to a gene: 11. The CDR3 has 15 residues. In DNA form, the CDR3 reads TGTGCCAGCACCCTGGGGGACAGGATAACTGAAAAACTGTTTTTT. It is translated as CASTLGDRITEKLFF.

This clone was found once. The rearrangement links TRBV30 to TRBJ2-3, with 10 bases aligning to TRBD2. V dropped 3 bases and J dropped 2; count of bases not matched to a gene: 11. This CDR3 has 17 residues. The V gene's germline CDR1 is GTSNPN and CDR2 SVGIG (reference sequence). CDR3 DNA sequence: TGTGCCTGGAGGAGGACTAGCGGTGTAGTACCCACAGATACGCAGTATTTT. It specifies CAWRRTSGVVPTDTQYF.

The chain joins TRBV25-1 to TRBJ1-4; no firm D call. The length of the CDR3 is 13 residues. CDR1 is MGHDK and CDR2 is SYGVNS in the germline V gene. Between the trimmed V and J ends, which lost 7 bases and 4 bases, there was a span of 10 bases. The CDR3 DNA is TGTGCCAGCATGGAGCAGAATAATGAAAAACTGTTTTTT. Amino acids: CASMEQNNEKLFF.

The chain couples TRBV5-4 to TRBJ2-2; 9 bases line up with TRBD1. The germline gives CDR1 SGHNT, CDR2 YYREEE (reference sequence). The CDR3 runs to 15 residues. With 2 bases clipped from V and 6 bases from J, the junction kept 5 bases outside the gene matches. CDR3 in amino acids: CASSFGQGWSGELFF. The CDR3, as DNA: TGTGCCAGCAGCTTCGGACAGGGGTGGTCCGGGGAGCTGTTTTTT.

The chain combines TRBV2 with TRBJ1-4; D gene uncertain. Trimming left V 7 bases short and J 3 bases short, with 12 bases between. The CDR3 spans 14 residues. Germline values: CDR1 SNHLY, CDR2 FYNNEI. The CDR3: CASTKRQSNEKLFF. The CDR3 DNA reads TGTGCCAGCACGAAGAGGCAGTCTAATGAAAAACTGTTTTTT.

The chain links TRBV29-1 to TRBJ2-4, with D perhaps TRBD1 or TRBD2 (6 bases each). The CDR3 is made up of 14 amino acids. The V and J ends lost 5 bases and 10 bases respectively, with 21 bases between them. Germline CDR1 reads SQVTM; CDR2 reads ANQGSEA. The CDR3 here is CSVRSPGAGEIQYF. In DNA, the CDR3 is TGCAGCGTTAGAAGTCCGGGGGCCGGTGAAATTCAGTACTTC. The complete variable domain, with remaining parts taken from reference TRBV29-1 and TRBJ2-4, reads SAVISQKPSRDICQRGTSLTIQCQVDSQVTMMFWYRQQPGQSLTLIATANQGSEATYESGFVIDKFPISRPNLTFSTLTVSNMSPEDSSIYLCSVRSPGAGEIQYFGAGTRLSVL.

The chain uses TRBV10-1 and TRBJ1-1, with TRBD1 matching over 12 bases. CDR1 WNHNN and CDR2 SYGVQD come from the germline V gene (reference sequence). With 6 bases clipped from V and 8 bases from J, the junction kept 1 base outside the gene matches. The CDR3 consists of 12 residues. CDR3 coding DNA: TGCGCCAGCAGAGGGACAGGGGGCGAAGCTTTCTTT. Protein sequence: CASRGTGGEAFF.

V is TRBV2 and J is TRBJ2-6; 8 bases are a match to TRBD2. V shed 7 bases, J shed 0 bases, and the junction held 5 bases outside the gene matches. The germline V gene has CDR1 SNHLY and CDR2 FYNNEI. The CDR3 has 16 amino acids. CDR3 nucleotide sequence: TGTGCCAGCAAGCCGGGGGGGTACTCTGGGGCCAACGTCCTGACTTTC. Protein sequence: CASKPGGYSGANVLTF. The full variable domain, completed using reference TRBV2 and TRBJ2-6, is EPEVTQTPSHQVTQMGQEVILRCVPISNHLYFYWYRQILGQKVEFLVSFYNNEISEKSEIFDDQFSVERPDGSNFTLKIRSTKLEDSAMYFCASKPGGYSGANVLTFGAGSRLTVL.

This chain connects TRBV11-2 to TRBJ1-1; the D gene is possibly TRBD1 (6 bases). CDR1 SGHAT and CDR2 FQNNGV come from the germline V gene. This CDR3 has 13 amino acids. Trimming shortened V by 5 bases and J by 4 bases, and 11 bases separated the two germline ends. CDR3 in amino acids: CASSPTGFTEAFF. The CDR3 DNA follows: TGTGCCAGCAGCCCCACAGGGTTCACTGAAGCTTTCTTT.

The CDR3 DNA sequence: TGTGCCAGCAGCAAAGGGACCGAAACTCGTGCCCAGCAAGAGACCCAGTACTTC. It encodes CASSKGTETRAQQETQYF. The chain joins TRBV21-1 to TRBJ2-5. TRBV21-1 constitutes a pseudogene. The CDR3 is made up of 18 amino acids.

The J gene is TRBJ1-3, the V gene TRBV11-3; D is undetermined. The CDR3 length is 15 residues. Germline V gives CDR1 SGHNT, CDR2 YENEEA. V was trimmed by 0 bases and J by 3 bases, leaving 9 bases between them. Written as DNA, the CDR3 is TGTGCCAGCAGCTTAGACGGCAACCATGGAAACACCATATATTTT. Protein: CASSLDGNHGNTIYF.

The chain carries TRBV6-8 and TRBJ2-3, with D possibly being TRBD2 (5 bases). The CDR3 runs to 13 residues. Germline CDR1 and CDR2: MNHGY and SAAAGT. V was cut by 0 bases and J by 11 bases, with 12 bases left in between. In DNA form, the CDR3 reads TGTGCCAGCAGTTACTCACGACAAGGAGGGCAGTATTTT. Translating gives CASSYSRQGGQYF.

This clone showed up just a few times. J is TRBJ2-5 and V is TRBV6-1, with TRBD1 matching over 8 bases. Germline trimming cut 1 base from V and 2 bases from J; bases unmatched to any gene: 0. The germline V gene encodes CDR1 MNHNS and CDR2 SASEGT. The CDR3 totals 14 residues. CDR3 region: CASSEGTGQETQYF. The CDR3 bases are TGTGCCAGCAGTGAAGGGACAGGGCAAGAGACCCAGTACTTC.

This chain links TRBV18 with TRBJ2-3; TRBD2 is a possible D gene (5 bases). Trimming cost V 3 bases and J 0 bases, with 10 bases left between them. The CDR3 sequence is 15 residues long. Germline V lookup: CDR1 KGHSH, CDR2 LQKENI. The CDR3 DNA reads as TGTGCCAGCTCACCTCTGACGGGGAGCACAGATACGCAGTATTTT. This sequence encodes CASSPLTGSTDTQYF.

The CDR3 nucleotides read TGTGCCAGCAGTTTGGATCGCTTCCAACAGCCCCAGCATTTT. It codes for CASSLDRFQQPQHF. The chain couples TRBV27 to TRBJ1-5, with D unresolved. Germline V gene data show CDR1 as MNHEY and CDR2 as SMNVEV (reference sequence). The CDR3 consists of 14 residues. V was shortened by 3 bases and J by 7 bases, with 13 bases between the two germline ends.

The chain employs TRBV7-3 and TRBJ2-7; possibly TRBD2 for D (5 bases). In germline, CDR1 is SGHTA, CDR2 FQGTGA. Trimming left V 5 bases short and J 6 bases short, with 17 bases between. There are 14 residues in the CDR3. This CDR3 reads CASSRGSDPIEQYF. CDR3 coding DNA: TGTGCCAGCAGCCGCGGGTCGGACCCCATCGAGCAGTACTTC. The full variable domain, completed using reference TRBV7-3 and TRBJ2-7, is GAGVSQTPSNKVTEKGKYVELRCDPISGHTALYWYRQSLGQGPEFLIYFQGTGAADDSGLPNDRFFAVRPEGSVSTLKIQRTERGDSAVYLCASSRGSDPIEQYFGPGTRLTVT.

This sequence joins TRBV18 and TRBJ2-5; D possibly corresponds to TRBD1 (6 bases). The germline V gene encodes CDR1 KGHSH and CDR2 LQKENI. V was cut by 3 bases and J by 1 base, with 9 bases left in between. The CDR3 extends over 14 amino acids. CDR3 amino acids: CASSPRGLQETQYF. The CDR3 DNA reads TGTGCCAGCTCACCCAGGGGCCTCCAAGAGACCCAGTACTTC.

The chain recombines TRBV10-3 with TRBJ2-2; D may correspond to TRBD1 or TRBD2 (7 bases each). The V end was cut by 4 bases, the J end by 8 bases, with 23 bases between. Germline V gene sequence: CDR1 ENHRY, CDR2 SYGVKD. The CDR3 sequence is 17 residues long. The CDR3 DNA follows: TGTGCCATCAGTGGGGCAAGCGGGACAGATAACAGTGGGGAGCTGTTTTTT. Its protein product is CAISGASGTDNSGELFF.

The gene calls are TRBV11-2 and TRBJ1-5; 10 bases are a match to TRBD1. The CDR3 loop spans 16 amino acids. Looked up from germline, CDR1 is SGHAT and CDR2 is FQNNGV. The ends lost 1 base at V and 2 bases at J; junction bases unmatched: 2. Written as DNA, the CDR3 is TGTGCCAGCAGCTTAGTTGGACAGGGGGGCAATCAGCCCCAGCATTTT. Its protein product is CASSLVGQGGNQPQHF.

The chain carries TRBV5-1 and TRBJ2-3; D is perhaps TRBD2 (5 bases). Trimming left V 6 bases short and J 4 bases short, with 12 bases between. The CDR3 is 13 residues long. Germline lookup yields CDR1 SGHRS and CDR2 YFSETQ. CDR3 loop: CASTATSSDTQYF. The CDR3 nucleotides are TGCGCCAGCACGGCTACTAGTTCAGATACGCAGTATTTT.

The chain uses TRBV6-1 and TRBJ2-1, with 7 bases matching TRBD2. The CDR3 totals 13 residues. V gave up 10 bases and J gave up 2 bases; unmatched junction bases: 5. Germline CDR1 and CDR2: MNHNS and SASEGT. As DNA, the CDR3 is TGTGCCACCTTCAGCGGGACCTACAATGAGCAGTTCTTC. This codes for CATFSGTYNEQFF.

This clone was picked up one time. The rearrangement links TRBV9 to TRBJ1-3; no clear D. V shed 3 bases and J shed 0 bases, with 13 bases lying between them. Germline V gene lookup returns CDR1 SGDLS and CDR2 YYNGEE. The CDR3 spans 16 residues. CDR3 bases: TGTGCCAGCAGCGCGGAGACACCCGGCTCTGGAAACACCATATATTTT. Amino acids: CASSAETPGSGNTIYF.

The chain has TRBV18 and TRBJ1-2; 9 nucleotides agree with TRBD1. This CDR3 contains 15 residues. In germline, CDR1 is KGHSH, CDR2 LQKENI. V dropped 6 bases and J dropped 4; count of bases not matched to a gene: 9. The CDR3 nucleotides are TGTGCCAGCTCTCCTCGAGGACAGGGGCTCTATGGCTACACCTTC. Protein product: CASSPRGQGLYGYTF.